This T cell receptor beta chain was sequenced during a study of control samples from healthy donors and cancer patients (TCRdb year 2020). The CDR3 runs 15 amino acids, cysteine and phenylalanine included. The DNA shown is the 45-base CDR3, in frame from base 1. V was cut back by 3 bases and J by 3 bases, leaving a gap of 11 bases between them. CDR1 is given as MNHEY and CDR2 as SVGAGI, both from the germline V gene. As concerns this clone: Its antigen specificity is not known. Base-call qualities are not available, and no considerably larger clone is one nucleotide away.

Receptor amplification or capture employed the immunoSEQ multiplex PCR assay. TCRdb retrieved this table from immuneACCESS and kept in-frame rearrangements only. Not all clones are present; in checked studies, unresolved V genes account for under half, and no reason is known for the remainder. The sample data list some 5,500 clones, and around 70% of these were observed just once. Of the sample, roughly 7% falls within the top ten clones. Sequencing was performed on formalin-fixed, paraffin-embedded tissue. The sequence joins TRBV6-5 to TRBJ1-4; the D segment cannot be called with confidence. The receptor's source is a male donor with melanoma. Here is the DNA: TGTGCCAGCAGTTATCTTTCGGCTGCTAATGAAAAACTGTTTTTT. Its protein is CASSYLSAANEKLFF.